These T cell receptor beta chains were read from a single sample in a study of T cell repertoires in cytomegalovirus infection. TCRdb itself ran the reads through MiXCR, one entry per CDR3 protein. Of nearly 650,000 distinct CDR3 sequences listed, 24% are singletons. Sequencing was done on a sample of CD8+ T cells from PBMCs. All receptors come from a human donor in good health (CMV status not recorded). Some clones in this sample may be carry-over from other donors' samples. Each CDR3 is given with its conserved first and last residue. The D gene is left open where the match is weak. Size values are once, few and many counts, or a class for expanded clones, and some rows have none.

d_call j_call v_call clone_size cdr3_aa cdr3_nt
- TRBJ2-5 TRBV12-5 few CASGLEGLEETQYF TGTGCTAGTGGTTTGGAGGGGTTGGAAGAGACCCAGTACTTC
- TRBJ1-1 TRBV29-1 - CSVWVTEAFF TGCAGCGTTTGGGTAACTGAAGCTTTCTTT
TRBD1 TRBJ2-3 TRBV7-8 - CASSKGQGLSTDTQYF TGTGCCAGCAGCAAGGGACAGGGGCTAAGCACAGATACGCAGTATTTT
TRBD1 TRBJ1-2 TRBV29-1 - CSVEGGTAYGYTF TGCAGCGTTGAAGGGGGGACAGCCTATGGCTACACCTTC
- TRBJ1-3 TRBV27 few CASSPQSNSGNTIYF TGTGCCAGCTCCCCTCAATCCAACTCTGGAAACACCATATATTTT
- TRBJ2-1 TRBV20-1 few CSARPGEGGQIDEQFF TGCAGTGCTCGCCCGGGGGAGGGGGGCCAGATAGATGAGCAGTTCTTC
TRBD1 TRBJ1-2 TRBV7-3 - CASSFGQVHGYTF TGTGCCAGCAGCTTCGGACAGGTCCATGGCTACACCTTC
- TRBJ2-2 TRBV28 few CATETENTGELFF TGTGCCACCGAGACGGAGAACACCGGGGAGCTGTTTTTT
TRBD2 TRBJ2-1 TRBV6-2/TRBV6-3 - CASSYSLNLAGGPAEQFF TGTGCCAGCAGTTACTCTCTAAATCTAGCGGGGGGGCCAGCTGAGCAGTTCTTC
- TRBJ1-1 TRBV10-3 - CAISEGKNTEAFF TGTGCCATCAGTGAGGGGAAGAACACTGAAGCTTTCTTT
- TRBJ1-3 TRBV12-3/TRBV12-4 - CASSFWAGRFSGNTLYF TGTGCCAGCAGTTTTTGGGCAGGGCGATTCTCTGGAAACACCTTATATTTT
- TRBJ2-1 TRBV12-3/TRBV12-4 many CASSLGVSAGSYNEQFF TGTGCCAGCAGTTTAGGGGTGTCAGCGGGCTCCTACAATGAGCAGTTCTTC
TRBD1 TRBJ1-6 TRBV27 - CASSSTGQNPYNSPLHF TGTGCCAGCAGTTCGACGGGACAGAACCCTTATAATTCACCCCTCCACTTT
- TRBJ1-2 TRBV4-3 - CASSQDLGGYTF TGCGCCAGCAGCCAAGATCTGGGAGGCTACACCTTC
TRBD1 TRBJ2-1 TRBV7-6 - CASSQSEAPQGADEQFF TGTGCCAGCAGCCAAAGTGAAGCACCACAGGGGGCGGATGAGCAGTTCTTC
TRBD2 TRBJ2-5 TRBV12-5 many CASGLGAGRETQYF TGTGCTAGTGGTTTAGGAGCGGGGCGAGAGACCCAGTACTTC
- TRBJ1-4 TRBV20-1 - CSARKGIATNEKLFF TGCAGTGCTAGAAAGGGCATTGCAACTAATGAAAAACTGTTTTTT
- TRBJ1-1 TRBV7-9 - CAGLEGGATFF TGTGCCGGCTTAGAGGGGGGAGCAACTTTCTTT
- TRBJ1-1 TRBV7-6 many CASSLVGNTEAFF TGTGCCAGCAGCTTAGTAGGGAACACTGAAGCTTTCTTT
- TRBJ2-3 TRBV5-1 - CASSFLRQGFPDTQYF TGCGCCAGCAGCTTTTTGAGGCAGGGGTTCCCAGATACGCAGTATTTT
- TRBJ2-7 TRBV7-9 many CASSEDILERQYF TGTGCCAGCAGCGAAGACATTCTTGAACGCCAGTACTTC
- TRBJ2-1 TRBV20-1 - CSARDFGDEDGYNEQFF TGCAGTGCTAGAGATTTTGGGGATGAGGACGGTTACAATGAGCAGTTCTTC
- TRBJ1-1 TRBV19 - CAGSPPGGTEAFF TGTGCCGGGAGTCCCCCGGGTGGCACTGAAGCTTTCTTT
- TRBJ1-2 TRBV6-2/TRBV6-3 many CASSYLEAYGGYGYTF TGTGCCAGCAGTTACTTAGAAGCCTACGGCGGCTATGGCTACACCTTC
- TRBJ2-3 TRBV4-1 - CASSHKVPAGGDTDTQYF TGCGCCAGCAGCCACAAAGTCCCTGCGGGCGGGGACACAGATACGCAGTATTTT
- TRBJ1-5 TRBV7-9 - CASSPRDAPRNQPQHF TGTGCCAGCAGCCCGCGGGACGCCCCACGGAATCAGCCCCAGCATTTT
- TRBJ2-5 TRBV7-9 - CASSTRRSEVQETQYF TGTGCCAGCAGCACCCGGAGAAGTGAAGTCCAAGAGACCCAGTACTTC
TRBD1 TRBJ2-2 TRBV2 - CASSDRDRSFTGELFF TGTGCCAGCAGTGACCGGGACAGAAGCTTCACCGGGGAGCTGTTTTTT
- TRBJ2-2 TRBV4-3 few CASSQDLGAGELFF TGCGCCAGCAGCCAAGATCTAGGAGCCGGGGAGCTGTTTTTT
- TRBJ1-1 TRBV7-9 many CASSTRTARNGSEAFF TGTGCCAGCAGCACTCGGACAGCTCGAAACGGGAGTGAAGCTTTCTTT
- TRBJ2-7 TRBV29-1 - CSVGLIYEQYF TGCAGCGTCGGTCTCATCTACGAGCAGTACTTC
- TRBJ2-3 TRBV12-3/TRBV12-4 - CASSSLGESDTQYF TGTGCCAGCAGTTCTCTGGGAGAATCAGATACGCAGTATTTT
- TRBJ1-5 TRBV6-2/TRBV6-3 - CASNQGHQPQHF TGTGCCAGCAATCAGGGGCATCAGCCCCAGCATTTT
- TRBJ2-1 TRBV13 - CASSWRGAKDEQFF TGTGCCAGCAGCTGGAGAGGGGCCAAGGATGAGCAGTTCTTC
- TRBJ2-1 TRBV19 few CASSINPPYNEQFF TGTGCCAGTAGTATTAACCCCCCCTACAATGAGCAGTTCTTC
- TRBJ1-2 TRBV7-9 many CASSLAGLDGYTF TGTGCCAGCAGCTTAGCAGGACTTGATGGCTACACCTTC
TRBD2 TRBJ2-1 TRBV7-9 once CASSFPSSGANYNEQFF TGTGCCAGCAGCTTCCCCTCTAGCGGCGCGAACTACAATGAGCAGTTCTTC
TRBD1 TRBJ1-2 TRBV6-2/TRBV6-3 - CASSYSKQGNYGYTF TGTGCCAGCAGTTACTCGAAACAGGGGAACTATGGCTACACCTTC
TRBD1 TRBJ2-7 TRBV20-1 - CSARGDRGVWEQYF TGCAGTGCTAGGGGGGACAGGGGCGTCTGGGAGCAGTACTTC
- TRBJ2-5 TRBV7-9 - CASSSDWDQETQYF TGTGCCAGCAGCTCAGACTGGGATCAAGAGACCCAGTACTTC
TRBD1 TRBJ1-1 TRBV3-1 - CASSRGRGTGNTEAFF TGTGCCAGCAGCCGCGGCCGAGGGACAGGGAACACTGAAGCTTTCTTT
- TRBJ2-1 TRBV9 - CASSAAGQAYNEQFF TGTGCCAGCAGCGCAGCGGGACAGGCCTACAATGAGCAGTTCTTC
TRBD1 TRBJ1-2 TRBV29-1 - CSVEDSDRDGYTF TGCAGCGTTGAAGATTCCGACAGGGACGGCTACACCTTC
TRBD1 TRBJ1-2 TRBV7-9 - CASSIFQGAQDGYTF TGTGCCAGCAGCATTTTTCAGGGGGCGCAGGATGGCTACACCTTC
- TRBJ2-3 TRBV2 once CASSEMGELGTDTQYF TGTGCCAGCAGTGAAATGGGGGAACTCGGCACAGATACGCAGTATTTT
TRBD1 TRBJ2-1 TRBV27 few CASDRGGHYNEQFF TGTGCCAGCGACAGGGGGGGGCACTACAATGAGCAGTTCTTC
- TRBJ2-3 TRBV4-1 many CASSQDPYPSTDTQYF TGCGCCAGCAGCCAAGATCCCTACCCTAGCACAGATACGCAGTATTTT
- TRBJ2-3 TRBV4-1 - CASSQTFVEGRTDTQYF TGCGCCAGCAGCCAGACCTTCGTGGAGGGGCGCACAGATACGCAGTATTTT
TRBD2 TRBJ2-5 TRBV2 - CASRLAGGRETQYF TGTGCCAGCAGACTAGCGGGGGGGCGAGAGACCCAGTACTTC
- TRBJ2-5 TRBV7-8 many CASSLGLRAPVGTQYF TGTGCCAGCAGCTTAGGCCTCCGGGCCCCAGTGGGGACCCAGTACTTC
- TRBJ2-1 TRBV4-1 many CASSREDNSYNEQFF TGCGCCAGCAGCCGGGAGGACAACTCCTACAATGAGCAGTTCTTC
- TRBJ2-1 TRBV4-3 - CASSHRADGPPNEQFF TGCGCCAGCAGCCACAGAGCAGACGGACCACCAAATGAGCAGTTCTTC
- TRBJ2-2 TRBV3-1 once CASSHPIELGPGELFF TGTGCCAGCAGCCACCCTATAGAACTGGGACCCGGGGAGCTGTTTTTT
- TRBJ1-5 TRBV6-2/TRBV6-3 - CASSYPDKSNQPQHF TGTGCCAGCAGTTACCCGGACAAGAGCAATCAGCCCCAGCATTTT
TRBD1 TRBJ2-1 TRBV7-9 - CASSFVQGANVEQFF TGTGCCAGCAGCTTCGTTCAGGGGGCGAACGTTGAGCAGTTCTTC
- TRBJ2-1 TRBV4-3 many CASSRFRDNLYNEQFF TGCGCCAGCAGCCGATTCCGGGACAACCTCTACAATGAGCAGTTCTTC
- TRBJ1-1 TRBV19 - CASSIADGKTEAFF TGTGCCAGTAGTATAGCGGATGGGAAAACTGAAGCTTTCTTT
- TRBJ1-2 TRBV20-1 - CSANAGEEGYTF TGCAGTGCTAACGCAGGTGAAGAAGGCTACACCTTC
- TRBJ1-4 TRBV28 - CASSLRTGKLFF TGTGCCAGCAGTCTTCGGACGGGAAAACTGTTTTTT
- TRBJ2-1 TRBV7-2 many CASSLGFGRNYNEQFF TGTGCCAGCAGCTTAGGTTTTGGGCGGAACTACAATGAGCAGTTCTTC